The clone carrying this T cell receptor beta chain has just a few counts. The target antigen is unknown. The data belong to a study of neoadjuvant nivolumab and ipilimumab in lung cancer. The study, taken as a whole, reports: Only two of four nivolumab-treated tumors gained richness and clonality by surgery.

Sequencing used immunoSEQ multiplex PCR; TCRdb keeps in-frame clones, though not all of them. The repertoire holds over 45,000 clones, with around 89% as singletons. Germline CDR1 and CDR2: SGHNT and YENEEA. This CDR3 region has 13 residues. Trimming stripped 0 bases from V and 8 bases from J, with 10 bases between. Here the sequenced sample was blood, taken before neoadjuvant nivolumab, alone or with ipilimumab. This TCR was recovered from an adult with non-small cell lung cancer. Some clones in this sample may be carry-over from other donors' samples. The J gene is TRBJ1-1, the V gene TRBV11-3; weak D call: TRBD1 (5 bases). CDR3 protein: CASSLDGTGEAFF. The DNA of the CDR3 is TGTGCCAGCAGCTTAGATGGAACAGGCGAAGCTTTCTTT. Full variable domain (outside the CDR3, taken from reference TRBV11-3 and TRBJ1-1): EAGVVQSPRYKIIEKKQPVAFWCNPISGHNTLYWYLQNLGQGPELLIRYENEEAVDDSQLPKDRFSAERLKGVDSTLKIQPAELGDSAVYLCASSLDGTGEAFFGQGTRLTVV.